The clone carrying this TCR beta chain was observed a few times. This CDR3 has 17 residues. V shed 0 bases and J shed 4 bases, with 16 bases lying between them. CDR1 is LGHDT, CDR2 YNNKEL, per germline (reference sequence). The data are from a study of blood T cell repertoires in COVID-19. About the research overall: Specimens from acute and convalescent COVID-19 originated in the United States, Italy and Spain. Sources were T cells, B-cell-depleted T cells, or PBMCs; the material itself was cDNA or gDNA.

How the authors handled the data: Amplification with reference gene primers provided the estimates of nucleated cell counts. Repertoires were generated with immunoSEQ multiplex PCR, while TCRdb's copy carries only in-frame clones and drops some. The DNA was the basis for D and trimming; V, J and clone size are from that table. The table has under 40,000 clones, 93% seen once. The TCR comes from a human donor in a cohort sampled during active COVID-19. Sequences were obtained from peripheral blood. The chain has TRBV3-1 (or the pseudogene TRBV3-2) and TRBJ2-1; a possible D gene is TRBD2 (6 bases). The CDR3 DNA sequence: TGTGCCAGCAGCCAAGACTGGTTGGGGACTTCGTACAATGAGCAGTTCTTC. Translation: CASSQDWLGTSYNEQFF.